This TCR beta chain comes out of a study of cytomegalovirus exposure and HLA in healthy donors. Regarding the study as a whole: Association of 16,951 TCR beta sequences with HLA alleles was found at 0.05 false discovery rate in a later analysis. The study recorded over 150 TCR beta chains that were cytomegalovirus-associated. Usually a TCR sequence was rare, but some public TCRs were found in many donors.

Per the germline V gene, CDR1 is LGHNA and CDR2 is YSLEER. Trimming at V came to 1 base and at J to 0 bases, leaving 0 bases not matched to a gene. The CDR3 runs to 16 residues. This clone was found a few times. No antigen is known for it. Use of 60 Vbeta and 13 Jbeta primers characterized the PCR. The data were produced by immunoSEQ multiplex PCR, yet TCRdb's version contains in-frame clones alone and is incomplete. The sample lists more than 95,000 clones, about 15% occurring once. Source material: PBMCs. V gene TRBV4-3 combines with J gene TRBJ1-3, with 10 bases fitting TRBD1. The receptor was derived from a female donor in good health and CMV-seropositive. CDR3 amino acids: CASSQGTGGSGNTIYF. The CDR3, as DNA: TGCGCCAGCAGCCAAGGGACAGGGGGCTCTGGAAACACCATATATTTT.